Following are 31 T cell receptor beta chains from one sample sequenced in a study of CD4 and CD8 cells across lung adenocarcinoma regions. One entry per CDR3 protein, called by TCRdb with MiXCR from the PCR reads. This table has approximately 18,000 distinct CDR3 sequences, about half appearing once. Sequencing was done on a sample of CD8+ T cells from the center of a lung tumor. Receptors originate from a female donor with lung adenocarcinoma. The CD4 and CD8 labels of this study may be unreliable.

The V call is TRBV6-1, the J call TRBJ2-7, with TRBD1 identical over 7 bases. Germline V CDR1 and CDR2: MNHNS, SASEGT. This CDR3 spans 12 amino acids. J lost 2 bases, V lost 7 bases, and 2 bases had no gene match. The CDR3 region is CASTDRAYEQYF. CDR3 sequence (DNA): TGTGCCAGCACCGACAGGGCCTACGAGCAGTACTTC.

This clonotype was found once. J is TRBJ2-1 and V is TRBV7-2, with TRBD2 identical over 11 bases. Unmatched junction bases numbered 5, after V lost 3 bases and J lost 7 bases. Germline V gene lookup returns CDR1 SGHTA and CDR2 FQGNSA. The CDR3 has 15 amino acids. CDR3 nucleotide sequence: TGTGCCAGCAGCTTCTTTAGCGGGAGGGAAAATGAGCAGTTCTTC. This encodes CASSFFSGRENEQFF.

This clonotype was found once. This rearrangement joins TRBV7-2 to TRBJ1-5; D gene uncertain. V was trimmed by 3 bases and J by 5 bases, leaving 8 bases between them. Germline lookup yields CDR1 SGHTA and CDR2 FQGNSA. This CDR3 has 13 residues. The CDR3 protein is CASSLWRDQPQHF. The CDR3 DNA sequence: TGTGCCAGCAGCTTGTGGAGGGATCAGCCCCAGCATTTT.

In its sample, this clonotype was seen a few times. This chain uses TRBV10-2 with TRBJ1-4, with 10 bases fitting TRBD1. The CDR3 has 14 residues. Unmatched junction bases numbered 6, after V lost 6 bases and J lost 8 bases. CDR1 WSHSY and CDR2 SAAADI come from the germline V gene. Written as DNA, the CDR3 is TGCGCCAGCAGGACAGGGGGCGCGGGGGAAAAACTGTTTTTT. Translated: CASRTGGAGEKLFF.

Regarding this clonotype: A read error may produce the germline difference seen at one junction end. The V and J genes are TRBV6-1 and TRBJ2-1; D remains unclear. The CDR3 is 12 amino acids. Germline V gene lookup returns CDR1 MNHNS and CDR2 SASEGT. The CDR3 coding sequence is TGTGCCAGCAGTGGTAGCACCAATGAGCTGTTCTTC. This encodes CASSGSTNELFF.

Concerning this clonotype: Mismatch with germline at one junction end may stem from a read error. V gene TRBV10-2 combines with J gene TRBJ2-5; D possibly corresponds to TRBD2 (6 bases). Germline CDR1 WSHSY, CDR2 SAAADI. The CDR3 contains 16 residues. The CDR3 loop is CASGGPQRRDQETQYF. CDR3 nucleotides: TGCGCCAGCGGGGGTCCCCAGCGGCGGGACCAAGAGACTCAGTACTTC.

The chain employs TRBV7-2 and TRBJ2-3, with D possibly being TRBD2 (7 bases). Judging by the DNA end, TRBJ2-7 fits better; the J call may be wrong. Looked up from germline, CDR1 is SGHTA and CDR2 is FQGNSA. The CDR3 sequence is 18 residues long. This CDR3 reads CASSRVGLGGRDQDTQYF. In DNA form, the CDR3 reads TGTGCCAGCAGCCGAGTGGGACTCGGGGGGCGCGACCAAGATACGCAGTACTTC.

The V and J genes are TRBV6-1 and TRBJ2-1; TRBD1 matches 7 bases. This CDR3 has 16 amino acids. V was pared by 6 bases and J by 7 bases, with 15 bases of the junction left unmatched. CDR1 is MNHNS, CDR2 SASEGT, per germline. DNA for the CDR3: TGTGCCAGCAGCGAACCCCTAAACTTGGACAGGAATGAGCAGTTCTTC. It is translated as CASSEPLNLDRNEQFF.

V gene TRBV6-5 combines with J gene TRBJ2-5, with D possibly being TRBD1 or TRBD2 (5 bases each). Trimming cost V 6 bases and J 3 bases, with 14 bases left between them. CDR1 MNHEY and CDR2 SVGAGI come from the germline V gene. This CDR3 is built from 14 residues. The CDR3 nucleotides are TGTGCCAGCAGCTTAACGGGACCTAAAGAGACCCAGTACTTC. Amino acids: CASSLTGPKETQYF.

The chain joins TRBV11-2 to TRBJ2-1, with TRBD2 as a possible D gene (7 bases). The last part of the DNA fits TRBJ2-7 better; the J call may be wrong. This CDR3 region has 15 residues. The V gene's germline CDR1 is SGHAT and CDR2 FQNNGV. The CDR3: CASSLEAGDYNEQYF. The CDR3 region has the DNA TGTGCCAGCAGCTTAGAGGCAGGGGACTACAATGAGCAGTACTTC.

The chain employs TRBV27 and TRBJ1-1, with D possibly TRBD1 on 6 matching bases. The length of the CDR3 is 12 residues. CDR1 MNHEY and CDR2 SMNVEV come from the germline V gene (reference sequence). Between the trimmed V and J ends, which lost 5 bases and 8 bases, there was a span of 12 bases. CDR3 coding DNA: TGTGCCAGCAGTCGCCCGGGGGCGGAAGCTTTCTTT. Amino acids: CASSRPGAEAFF.

Of note for this clonotype: Mismatch with germline at one junction end may stem from a read error. This chain links TRBV6-1 with TRBJ2-3, with 8 positions matching TRBD2. The V gene's germline CDR1 is MNHNS and CDR2 SASEGT. The CDR3 contains 16 residues. For the CDR3, the DNA is TGTGCCAGCCGTGAAGCGGGGCGGGGGGCCACCAATACGCAGTATTTT. Protein product: CASREAGRGATNTQYF.

The sample holds a few counts of this clonotype. This chain links TRBV10-3 with TRBJ2-1; D is possibly TRBD2 (5 bases). This CDR3 is built from 14 residues. The V gene lost 11 bases and the J gene lost 7 bases, with 21 bases spanning the gap. Germline V lookup: CDR1 ENHRY, CDR2 SYGVKD. Here the CDR3 DNA reads TGTGCCGCCAGCGATCCACGGGAAAGGAATGAGCAGTTCTTC. Amino acid sequence: CAASDPRERNEQFF.

The chain combines TRBV4-1 with TRBJ1-6; D is ambiguous. The germline V gene has CDR1 MGHRA and CDR2 YSYEKL. V lost 2 bases to trimming and J lost 10 bases, with 15 bases between them. This CDR3 has 15 residues. The CDR3 nucleotides read TGCGCCAGCAGCCAACCCAGTGGGATTGGCTCACCCCTCCACTTT. Amino acids: CASSQPSGIGSPLHF.

The chain recombines TRBV15 with TRBJ1-1; perhaps TRBD1 as D (5 bases). The germline V gene encodes CDR1 LNHNV and CDR2 YYDKDF (reference sequence). This CDR3 contains 17 residues. V was pared by 0 bases and J by 3 bases, with 17 bases between. The CDR3 region has the DNA TGTGCCACCAGCAGAGATCGAGCGGGGCGGTTCTACACTGAAGCTTTCTTT. It specifies CATSRDRAGRFYTEAFF.

This clonotype was detected ten times or more. The V and J genes are TRBV6-5 and TRBJ2-1; D is unresolved. The germline V and J ends were trimmed by 1 base and 8 bases, with 15 bases remaining between them. Germline CDR1 reads MNHEY; CDR2 reads SVGAGI. This CDR3 spans 15 amino acids. CDR3 in amino acids: CASSYFGSRLDEQFF. The CDR3 nucleotides read TGTGCCAGCAGTTACTTTGGCAGCCGCCTCGATGAGCAGTTCTTC.

The gene calls are TRBV6-1 and TRBJ1-5; tentatively, D is TRBD1 (6 bases). CDR3 length: 16 residues. Trimming shortened V by 4 bases and J by 1 base, and 14 bases separated the two germline ends. Germline assignment: CDR1 MNHNS and CDR2 SASEGT. This CDR3 reads CASSVVAGESNQPQHF. In nucleotides, the CDR3 is TGTGCCAGCAGTGTAGTGGCAGGGGAAAGCAATCAGCCCCAGCATTTT.

The chain links TRBV10-3 to TRBJ2-1; 10 bases fit TRBD1. Trimming cost V 6 bases and J 7 bases; bases outside gene matches: 12. The CDR3 covers 16 residues. Germline CDR1 reads ENHRY; CDR2 reads SYGVKD. CDR3 DNA: TGTGCCATCAGAGGGACAGGGGAAATGCGGGGGAATGAGCAGTTCTTC. Encoded protein: CAIRGTGEMRGNEQFF.

This clonotype was detected many times. The V call is TRBV6-5, the J call TRBJ1-5; D call uncertain. The CDR3 runs 15 residues. Trimming left V 0 bases short and J 4 bases short, with 10 bases between. Germline V gives CDR1 MNHEY, CDR2 SVGAGI. As DNA, the CDR3 is TGTGCCAGCAGTTACTCGGCGGCCATTAATCAGCCCCAGCATTTT. Its translation is CASSYSAAINQPQHF.

This clonotype was seen a few times. The chain carries TRBV7-2 and TRBJ2-2, with D perhaps given as TRBD1 or TRBD2 (6 bases each). Between the trimmed V and J ends, which lost 6 bases and 4 bases, there was a span of 12 bases. This CDR3 has 14 residues. Germline V gives CDR1 SGHTA, CDR2 FQGNSA. This CDR3 is CASSWRGSTGELFF. The CDR3 DNA is TGTGCCAGCAGTTGGAGGGGGTCCACCGGGGAGCTGTTTTTT.

Concerning this clonotype itself: One end of the junction fails to match germline, which may point to a read error. V is TRBV6-1 and J is TRBJ2-2; TRBD2 is a possible D gene (6 bases). The germline gives CDR1 MNHNS, CDR2 SASEGT. This CDR3 has 16 residues. This CDR3 reads CASSDPSGVSTGALFF. CDR3 sequence (DNA): TGTGCCAGCAGTGACCCCTCGGGGGTGAGCACCGGGGCGCTGTTTTTT.

The rearrangement joins TRBV6-1 to TRBJ2-1, with TRBD2 as a possible D gene (6 bases). Near its end, the DNA agrees better with TRBJ2-7, so the J call may be wrong. The CDR3 has 13 residues. Germline loops: CDR1 MNHNS, CDR2 SASEGT. CDR3 region: CASSGGGSYEQYF. DNA of the CDR3: TGTGCCAGCAGTGGGGGAGGCTCCTACGAGCAGTACTTC.

The table lists this clonotype with a few counts. The chain employs TRBV14 and TRBJ2-1; D gene ambiguous. The CDR3 runs to 15 residues. The germline V gene encodes CDR1 SGHDN and CDR2 FVKESK. V was cut by 4 bases and J by 4 bases, with 14 bases left in between. In DNA form, the CDR3 reads TGTGCCAGCAGCCCATTGGGCGTACTATACAATGAGCAGTTCTTC. It encodes CASSPLGVLYNEQFF.

This clonotype was recorded at least ten times. The chain has TRBV6-2 or TRBV6-3 and TRBJ2-5; D call uncertain. The DNA end is a closer match to TRBJ2-7, so the J assignment may be wrong. Per germline, CDR1 MNHEY and CDR2 SVGEGT. This CDR3 comprises 14 residues. The CDR3 spells CASSYSMIGYEQYF. CDR3 coding DNA: TGTGCCAGCAGTTACTCGATGATAGGATACGAGCAGTACTTC.

V gene TRBV28 combines with J gene TRBJ1-2; no reliable D call. Trimming removed 6 bases at V and 0 bases at J, with 14 bases between. The CDR3 contains 15 residues. CDR1 and CDR2 (germline): MDHEN, SYDVKM. The CDR3 reads CASSPSWGANYGYTF. CDR3 in DNA: TGTGCCAGCAGCCCCTCGTGGGGAGCTAACTATGGCTACACCTTC.

In its sample, this clonotype ranks as medium-sized (0.01 to 0.1%). The chain links TRBV10-2 to TRBJ2-7; TRBD2 aligns across 8 bases. Germline CDR1 reads WSHSY; CDR2 reads SAAADI. Germline trimming cut 7 bases from V and 2 bases from J; bases unmatched to any gene: 4. This CDR3 comprises 13 residues. CDR3 sequence: CASKSGGAYEQYF. In DNA form, the CDR3 reads TGCGCCAGCAAGAGCGGGGGAGCCTACGAGCAGTACTTC.

To note about this clonotype: Sequence at one end of the junction differs from germline and may be a read error. CDR3 region: CASGGTGGGDTDTQYF. CDR3 DNA sequence: TGCGCCAGCGGGGGGACTGGCGGCGGTGACACAGATACGCAGTACTTT. V usage is TRBV10-2 and J usage is TRBJ2-3; TRBD2 is a possible D gene (6 bases). From germline, CDR1 is WSHSY and CDR2 SAAADI. CDR3 size: 16 residues.

This rearrangement joins TRBV6-5 to TRBJ2-3; no definite D call. The CDR3 consists of 16 residues. V was pared by 0 bases and J by 4 bases, with 14 bases between. Germline lookup yields CDR1 MNHEY and CDR2 SVGAGI. CDR3: CASSYSPASPPDTQYF. In nucleotides, the CDR3 is TGTGCCAGCAGTTACTCCCCTGCTTCCCCGCCAGATACGCAGTATTTT.

Concerning this clonotype: A much larger clone lies a single base off, so this may be a read error. This chain joins TRBV6-1 and TRBJ1-5; D is ambiguous. The CDR3 consists of 14 residues. Looked up from germline, CDR1 is MNHNS and CDR2 is SASEGT. The CDR3 DNA sequence: TGTGCCAGCAGATCTATAACTGTGAATCAGCCCCACCATTTT. Protein sequence: CASRSITVNQPHHF.

This clonotype has just a few counts. This sequence joins TRBV10-2 and TRBJ2-1; D is unclear. The CDR3 sequence is 14 residues long. Germline V lookup: CDR1 WSHSY, CDR2 SAAADI. The ends were cut back, 5 bases at V and 0 bases at J, with 8 bases in the middle. The CDR3 loop is CASSTWGSYNEQFF. The CDR3 DNA sequence: TGCGCCAGCAGTACGTGGGGCTCCTACAATGAGCAGTTCTTC.

This clonotype ranks as medium-sized. The chain joins TRBV7-2 to TRBJ2-5; D is unresolved. Looked up from germline, CDR1 is SGHTA and CDR2 is FQGNSA. The ends were cut back, 0 bases at V and 1 base at J, with 6 bases in the middle. CDR3 size: 14 residues. CDR3 sequence reads: CASSLAVSQETQYF. The DNA for the CDR3 is TGTGCCAGCAGCTTAGCGGTTAGCCAAGAGACCCAGTACTTC.